The clone carrying this T cell receptor beta chain was detected a few times. Losses at the gene ends were 6 bases for V and 2 bases for J; bases not matched to a gene: 4. This CDR3 is built from 15 residues. Germline V gene data show CDR1 as MNHNS and CDR2 as SASEGT. The record originates from a study of T cells in Graves' hyperthyroidism and ophthalmopathy. The study left out patients who had uncontrolled infection, other autoimmune disease, pregnancy or lactation. TCR beta CDR3 regions were amplified from RNA. Researchers ran a first-round RT-PCR on the TCR CDR3 using the HTBI primer set. MiXCR, applied by TCRdb to the multiplex PCR reads, yields one record per CDR3 protein. The repertoire holds 350,000 or so distinct CDR3 sequences, with roughly a fifth as singletons.

The sequence was collected from a woman aged 50 to 60 with Graves' hyperthyroidism. The V gene is TRBV6-1, the J gene TRBJ2-1, with TRBD2 matching over 10 bases. The sample was blood. This CDR3 reads CASRTGTSAYNEQFF. The CDR3 DNA follows: TGTGCCAGCAGGACAGGGACTAGCGCCTACAATGAGCAGTTCTTC.